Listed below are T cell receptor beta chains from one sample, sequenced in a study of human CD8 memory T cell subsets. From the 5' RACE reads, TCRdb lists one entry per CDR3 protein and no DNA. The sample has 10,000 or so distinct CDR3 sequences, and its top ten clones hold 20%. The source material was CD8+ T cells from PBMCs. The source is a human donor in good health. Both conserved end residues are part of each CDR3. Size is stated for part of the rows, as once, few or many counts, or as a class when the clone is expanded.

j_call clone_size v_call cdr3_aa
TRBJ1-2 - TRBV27 CASSTGQGAKYGYTF
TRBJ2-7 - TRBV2 CASSEGGPGYEQYF
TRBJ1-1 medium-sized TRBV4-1 CASQGNTPEAFF
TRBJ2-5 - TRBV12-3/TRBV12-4 CASSLWFQETQYF
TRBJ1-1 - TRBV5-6 CASSLGQVATEAFF
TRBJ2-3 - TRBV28 CASSPGEVTDTQYF
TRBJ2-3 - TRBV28 CASSLRGDTQYF
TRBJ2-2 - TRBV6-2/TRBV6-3 CASSGGSWVSNTGELFF
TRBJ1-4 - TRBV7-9 CASSPRSGTANEKLFF
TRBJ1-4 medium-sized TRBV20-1 CSVWAPRTNEKLFF
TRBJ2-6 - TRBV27 CASAGSGANVLTF
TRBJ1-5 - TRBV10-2 CASSDAQGSQPQHF
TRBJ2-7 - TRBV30 CAWSSGSNSYEQYF
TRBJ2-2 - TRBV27 CASSQTGAGELFF
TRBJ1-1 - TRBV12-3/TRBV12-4 CASRGGQLNTEAFF
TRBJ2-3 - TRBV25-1 CASSETSGSGDTQYF
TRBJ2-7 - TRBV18 CASSPPGRGSSYEQYF
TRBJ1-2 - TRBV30 CAWDDSRRAAIYGYTF
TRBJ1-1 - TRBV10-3 CAILDPPSNTEAFF
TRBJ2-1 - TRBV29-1 CSVVQRGGYNEQFF
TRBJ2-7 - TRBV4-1 CASSPKSGPGAGEQYF
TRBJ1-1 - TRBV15 CATSSFDRAPMNTEAFF
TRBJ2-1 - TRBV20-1 CSALAFSSSYNEQFF
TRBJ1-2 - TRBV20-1 CSAREPGPPVTLYGYTF
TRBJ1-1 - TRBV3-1 CASSQGLVGRSLDTEAFF
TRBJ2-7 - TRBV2 CASTQSDSYEQYF
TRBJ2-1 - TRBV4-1 CASSQEGLGPEQFF
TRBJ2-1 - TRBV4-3 CASSQDKGHEQFF
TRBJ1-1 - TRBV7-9 CASSPYRGNNMNTEAFF
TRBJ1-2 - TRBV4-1 CASSQVGTGGRYGYTF
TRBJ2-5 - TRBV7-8 CASSINRVDQETQYF
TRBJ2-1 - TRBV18 CASSPLDRGLNNEQFF
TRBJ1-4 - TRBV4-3 CASSQNRGELEKLFF
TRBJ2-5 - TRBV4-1 CASSPTGLAGGETQYF
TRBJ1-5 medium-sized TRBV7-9 CASSLAATGHQPQHF
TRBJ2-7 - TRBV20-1 CSASEGLAYSYEQYF
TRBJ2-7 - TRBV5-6 CASSFINEGYEQYF
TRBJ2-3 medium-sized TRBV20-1 CSARDLLATTDTQYF
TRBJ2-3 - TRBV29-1 CSVVEGRHTDTQYF
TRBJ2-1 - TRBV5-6 CASSLGALTSYNEQFF
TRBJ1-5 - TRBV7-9 CASSSGQGAMQPQHF
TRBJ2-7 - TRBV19 CASTTSGSLNEQYF
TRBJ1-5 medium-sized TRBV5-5 CASSPDILGAQPQHF
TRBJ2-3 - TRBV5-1 CASSWDRTDTQYF